This T cell receptor (beta chain) was obtained from a study of T cells in Graves' hyperthyroidism and ophthalmopathy. This clonotype was found a few times. Its antigen is as yet unknown. Researchers amplified the TCR beta CDR3 regions from RNA transcripts. First-round RT-PCR of the TCR CDR3 relied on the HTBI primer set. One entry per CDR3 protein, called by TCRdb with MiXCR from the multiplex PCR reads. The table shows fewer than 200,000 distinct CDR3 sequences, with roughly 10% occurring only once. Study-wide findings and caveats: The authors' 13 V-J model separated ophthalmopathy from stable hyperthyroidism.

CDR1 and CDR2 from the germline V gene are LNHDA and SQIVND (reference sequence). Unmatched junction bases numbered 7, after V lost 6 bases and J lost 5 bases. This CDR3 spans 14 amino acids. Hyperthyroidism was newly diagnosed in patients aged 18 to 65 (duration under 2 months). Fresh peripheral blood, 9.5 to 10 ml of it, supplied the PBMCs. This TCR derives from a woman in her late teens or twenties with Graves' hyperthyroidism that later progressed to Graves' ophthalmopathy. The sequencing input was blood. The V call is TRBV19, the J call TRBJ2-5; TRBD1 aligns across 9 bases. The CDR3 spells CASRRTGVAETQYF. The CDR3 region has the DNA TGTGCCAGTAGAAGGACAGGGGTGGCGGAGACCCAGTACTTC. The full variable domain, its missing parts supplied by reference TRBV19 and TRBJ2-5, is DGGITQSPKYLFRKEGQNVTLSCEQNLNHDAMYWYRQDPGQGLRLIYYSQIVNDFQKGDIAEGYSVSREKKESFPLTVTSAQKNPTAFYLCASRRTGVAETQYFGPGTRLLVL.